The rows below give T cell receptor beta chains drawn from one sample of a study of OX40 agonist ivuxolimab in advanced cancers. Clones were sequenced by immunoSEQ multiplex PCR, and TCRdb holds only the in-frame ones, with some missing. This sample has roughly 60,000 clones, with approximately 86% found just once. Material: CD4+ or CD8+ T cells sorted from blood, obtained in a trial of the OX40 agonist ivuxolimab. Source of these receptors: an adult with an advanced solid tumor such as melanoma, head and neck, liver or kidney cancer. The CDR3 runs from the conserved cysteine through the conserved F or W. Fields, in order: V gene, CDR3 protein.

v_gene: TRBV5-1; CDR3aa: CASSSSGLEAFF
v_gene: TRBV5-6; CDR3aa: CASSLQGALSGANVLTF
v_gene: TRBV5-4; CDR3aa: CASSLAGTSGMRELFF
v_gene: TRBV19; CDR3aa: CASSSPPGTGGAGTGELFF
v_gene: TRBV18; CDR3aa: CASSLGQGVETQYF
v_gene: TRBV11-2; CDR3aa: CASSPQVVTSHRSIEQYF
v_gene: TRBV10-3; CDR3aa: CASRGGLNTGELFF
v_gene: TRBV7-3; CDR3aa: CASSLIVTDTQYF
v_gene: TRBV5-4; CDR3aa: CASSLAGGGTGELFF
v_gene: TRBV7-9; CDR3aa: CASSVGLLSGNTIYF
v_gene: TRBV28; CDR3aa: CASSTPGQVYEQYF
v_gene: TRBV6-5; CDR3aa: CASRISYGGNQPQHF
v_gene: TRBV4-1; CDR3aa: CASSQYGTSGRAGTGELFF
v_gene: TRBV18; CDR3aa: CASSPRNRDEANEQYF
v_gene: TRBV6-5; CDR3aa: CASSSAGATNEKLFF
v_gene: TRBV11-2; CDR3aa: CASSAPTGTASEQYF
v_gene: TRBV18; CDR3aa: CASSLLDREQYF
v_gene: TRBV6-5; CDR3aa: CASSYSPPPFGELFF
v_gene: TRBV4-2; CDR3aa: CASSQARTQANTQYF
v_gene: TRBV18; CDR3aa: CASSPPSLVEQFF
v_gene: TRBV6-5; CDR3aa: CASRVTGTNEKLFF
v_gene: TRBV19; CDR3aa: CASSRDTTRFGYEQYF
v_gene: TRBV6-6; CDR3aa: CASSYGQSASTDTQYF
v_gene: TRBV5-1; CDR3aa: CASSLEALSYEQYF
v_gene: TRBV4-1; CDR3aa: CASSQVVVAGWLGTGNTIYF
v_gene: TRBV9; CDR3aa: CASSGGASGGYYNEQFF
v_gene: TRBV2; CDR3aa: CASSEHEGAGETQYF
v_gene: TRBV2; CDR3aa: CASTYATGQSEQYF
v_gene: TRBV15; CDR3aa: CATSAGGFSSGANVLTF
v_gene: TRBV10-1; CDR3aa: CASSDPVGASVDTQYF
v_gene: TRBV6-1; CDR3aa: CASSLGQGHYEQYF
v_gene: TRBV19; CDR3aa: CASSIRSNEQFF
v_gene: TRBV6-5; CDR3aa: CASSYQHEETQYF
v_gene: TRBV5-8; CDR3aa: CASSLGFLGTYGYTF
v_gene: TRBV19; CDR3aa: CASTKRGVSDNEQFF
v_gene: TRBV6-5; CDR3aa: CASSQPKTRYEQYF
v_gene: TRBV6-5; CDR3aa: CASSSDWIIPADTQYF
v_gene: TRBV19; CDR3aa: CASSIDQTGAGYGYTF
v_gene: TRBV5-1; CDR3aa: CASSLVGGRDGNTIYF
v_gene: TRBV6-1; CDR3aa: CASSPGQQETQYF
v_gene: TRBV6-1; CDR3aa: CASRRDRTTNEKLFF
v_gene: TRBV11-2; CDR3aa: CASSLTRGYPYEQYF
v_gene: TRBV18; CDR3aa: CASSPTSWYEQYF
v_gene: TRBV28; CDR3aa: CASRVRGPGEQYF
v_gene: TRBV19; CDR3aa: CASSIVQGVDTEAFF
v_gene: TRBV6-1; CDR3aa: CASNRKGQGKYEQYF
v_gene: TRBV5-1; CDR3aa: CASSPGTSADYEQYF
v_gene: TRBV6-5; CDR3aa: CASSFGGPRSNQPQHF
v_gene: TRBV5-1; CDR3aa: CASSPGEGSGEQFF
v_gene: TRBV6-5; CDR3aa: CASSYSEGANLGYTF
v_gene: TRBV11-2; CDR3aa: CASSFRRGDEQYF
v_gene: TRBV5-4; CDR3aa: CASSFGGSKANQPQHF
v_gene: TRBV6-5; CDR3aa: CASSPNRGGSTEAFF
v_gene: TRBV27; CDR3aa: CASRLPGVGHEQFF
v_gene: TRBV7-9; CDR3aa: CASSSVGNTIYF
v_gene: TRBV6-5; CDR3aa: CASSRQGTKNIQYF
v_gene: TRBV18; CDR3aa: CASSLPFGTSGTDTQYF
v_gene: TRBV7-2; CDR3aa: CASSFRRGGTGELFF
v_gene: TRBV19; CDR3aa: CASSIDDTGGQQYF
v_gene: TRBV5-1; CDR3aa: CASGEGGTYEQYF